This T cell receptor beta chain appears in the sequencing data of a study of radiation and T cells in renal cell carcinoma. Details on this clone: The antigen is not known.

Study-wide results and limits: In blood, top tumor clones expanded by 2 weeks, shrinking by 4.

The time point denotes: blood 4 weeks post-SBRT, at nephrectomy. Treatment indicated: 15 Gy SBRT to primary tumor, nephrectomy 4 weeks later. Nephrectomy followed 15 Gy stereotactic body radiation by 4 weeks. Data came from immunoSEQ multiplex PCR; TCRdb stores just in-frame clones and leaves some out. This table has around 100,000 clones, around 80% appearing once. The specimen was blood, collected from a patient whose treatment included radiotherapy and nephrectomy. The clonotype comes from a man in his 60s with renal cell carcinoma.

Written as DNA, the CDR3 is TGTGCCAGCAGCTCCCTGGAGCCTTACAATGAGCAGTTCTTC. This translates into CASSSLEPYNEQFF. This rearrangement joins TRBV11-3 to TRBJ2-1, with D unclear. CDR3 size: 14 residues. Germline CDR1 reads SGHNT; CDR2 reads YENEEA. V dropped 4 bases and J dropped 4 bases, with 11 bases sitting between them.